This TCR beta chain stems from a study of response to subunit inactivated influenza vaccine. A single record per CDR3 protein comes from TCRdb applying MiXCR to the RT-PCR reads. Of around 200,000 distinct CDR3 sequences in the sample, about 12% are singletons; the top ten hold 25% to 30%. Germline values: CDR1 LGHNA, CDR2 YSLEER. Trimming removed 4 bases from V and 7 bases from J, with 11 bases in between. The CDR3 has 13 amino acids. The same data also contributed to another study, on T cells expressing NK-cell markers. From that study: What made the TCR beta cDNA was 5'RACE template switching with UMIs.

Sequencing used CD8+ T cells sorted from PBMCs, obtained 11 to 12 days after vaccination. The rearrangement links TRBV4-3 to TRBJ2-1; D might be TRBD2 (6 bases). This clonotype was sampled from a man aged 50 or older who received an inactivated influenza vaccine. The CDR3 region has the DNA TGCGCCAGCAGCCGGACGACTAGGAATGAGCAGTTCTTC. This translates into CASSRTTRNEQFF.